One T cell receptor beta chain is described in this entry. Its specificity is not known. Negatively enriched CD4+ T cells were divided by CD45RA into naive and memory. The data were taken from a study of shared clonotypes between healthy human individuals. General observations from the study: Some naive CD4 clonotypes, about 5.5%, turned up in common across several donors.

Original analysis: Filtering differed for immunoSEQ, which gave only junction sequences without quality scores. Generated by immunoSEQ multiplex PCR, the TCRdb table keeps only in-frame clones and is missing some. D and trimming were read from the DNA, whereas the V and J calls and clone size are those reported in that table. This table has some 1.5 million clones, 95% to 99% appearing once. The CDR3 contains 13 residues. The V end was cut by 5 bases, the J end by 7 bases, with 11 bases between. CDR1 is MDHEN, CDR2 SYDVKM, per germline. The sequenced sample was naive CD4+ T cells sorted from blood. Subset noted: CD45RA+ positively selected. V usage is TRBV28 and J usage is TRBJ2-2; D remains unclear. This TCR was sampled from a man aged 25-45 years in good health. The CDR3 region is CASSPLLGGELFF. In DNA, the CDR3 is TGTGCCAGCAGTCCACTATTGGGCGGGGAGCTGTTTTTT.